This T cell receptor beta chain was sequenced for a study of early stage breast cancer tumors. The CDR3 runs to 18 residues. The ends lost 3 bases at V and 0 bases at J; junction bases unmatched: 10. The germline CDR1 and CDR2 sequences are SGDLS and YYNGEE. Using immunoSEQ multiplex PCR, the repertoire was profiled, and TCRdb retains in-frame clones only, with some absent. The sample carries 20,000 to 30,000 clones, about 67% recorded once. Specimen: breast tumor tissue. V is TRBV9 and J is TRBJ2-3; 10 nucleotides line up with TRBD2. This receptor was obtained from a person between 60 and 70 years old with breast cancer. CDR3 nucleotide sequence: TGTGCCAGCAGCGATGACCCCAATAGCGGGAGGAGCACAGATACGCAGTATTTT. It specifies CASSDDPNSGRSTDTQYF.